This TCR beta chain emerged from a study of T-cell memory formation after mild COVID-19. Findings of the study overall: Memory cells collected pre-infection included some clones that later responded, suggesting cross-reactive memory joined. Shrinking CD4+ clones resided mostly in CM and EM, and CD8+ ones in EMRA.

Using constant-segment primers, 5'RACE produced TCR alpha and TCR beta cDNA libraries carrying sample barcodes and UMIs. TCRdb re-called the 5' RACE reads with MiXCR, one entry per CDR3 protein. The table includes 210,000 or so distinct CDR3 sequences, roughly a tenth detected once. Ten or more counts support this clonotype. Its antigen remains unidentified. V lost 6 bases, J lost 2 bases, and 17 bases lay in between. The CDR3 sequence is 15 residues long. Germline V gene sequence: CDR1 MDHEN, CDR2 SYDVKM. The chain is built from TRBV28 and TRBJ2-7, with a possible D match to TRBD1 (5 bases). The receptor was derived from a young man who had mild COVID-19 (a few samples of this study predate the infection). Cell type and time point are not known. Sequenced sample: PBMCs or a T cell subset sorted from them (not recorded which). The CDR3: CASRENRGRAYEQYF. Here the CDR3 DNA reads TGTGCCAGCAGGGAGAATAGGGGCCGGGCCTACGAGCAGTACTTC.